Presented here are 17 T cell receptor beta chains from one specimen sequenced in a study of T cell responses to AZD1222 COVID-19 vaccine. Generated by immunoSEQ multiplex PCR, the TCRdb table keeps only in-frame clones and is missing some. The sample has roughly 140,000 clones; about 88% are singletons. The sample consisted of peripheral blood, taken 28 days after the second AZD1222 dose. The receptors originated from an adult who received the AZD1222 COVID-19 vaccine.

The chain has TRBV4-3 and TRBJ2-2, with no clear D. CDR1 and CDR2 (germline): LGHNA, YSLEER. V was pared by 0 bases and J by 3 bases, with 8 bases between. This CDR3 spans 15 amino acids. The CDR3 DNA follows: TGCGCCAGCAGCCAAGATTGGGGTTACACCGGGGAGCTGTTTTTT. Translation gives CASSQDWGYTGELFF.

The J gene is TRBJ1-1, the V gene TRBV24-1; D not certain. This CDR3 is 13 amino acids long. Per germline, CDR1 KGHDR and CDR2 SFDVKD. V lost 5 bases and J 1 base, leaving 7 bases between the germline ends. CDR3 coding DNA: TGTGCCACCAGTGCCCAAGAGAACACTGAAGCTTTCTTT. It encodes CATSAQENTEAFF.

This chain connects TRBV7-2 to TRBJ2-6; D ambiguous. V lost 1 base, J lost 0 bases, and 1 base lay in between. This CDR3 has 14 residues. From germline, CDR1 is SGHTA and CDR2 FQGNSA. CDR3 sequence (DNA): TGTGCCAGCAGCTTAGGCTCTGGGGCCAACGTCCTGACTTTC. Translation: CASSLGSGANVLTF.

CDR3 in DNA: TGTGCCAGCAGTTATTTGGCAACTAATGAAAAACTGTTTTTT. It yields the protein CASSYLATNEKLFF. The rearrangement links TRBV2 to TRBJ1-4; D is ambiguous. The germline V gene has CDR1 SNHLY and CDR2 FYNNEI. The CDR3 has 14 residues. Trimming left V 5 bases short and J 0 bases short, with 7 bases between.

This chain joins TRBV12-5 and TRBJ2-3, with D possibly TRBD1 on 6 matching bases. CDR3 length: 14 residues. From germline, CDR1 is LGHNT and CDR2 FRNRAP. Trimming stripped 6 bases from V and 4 bases from J, with 14 bases between. CDR3 sequence reads: CASGVGQSSDTQYF. Written as DNA, the CDR3 is TGTGCTAGTGGGGTAGGACAGTCCTCAGATACGCAGTATTTT.

The chain recombines TRBV21-1 with TRBJ1-2. TRBV21-1 is flagged as a pseudogene. This CDR3 contains 14 residues. The CDR3 nucleotides read TGTGCCAGCAGCAAAGATCCGGGAAACTATGGCTACACCTTC. This translates into CASSKDPGNYGYTF.

This sequence joins TRBV28 and TRBJ1-6; 7 positions match TRBD1. With V trimmed by 6 bases and J by 6 bases, 8 bases remained unmatched. Germline V gene data show CDR1 as MDHEN and CDR2 as SYDVKM. The CDR3 length is 15 residues. CDR3 in DNA: TGTGCCAGCAGCCCACCCGGGACAGTTAATTCACCCCTCCACTTT. This encodes CASSPPGTVNSPLHF. The whole variable domain, remainder taken from reference TRBV28 and TRBJ1-6, is DVKVTQSSRYLVKRTGEKVFLECVQDMDHENMFWYRQDPGLGLRLIYFSYDVKMKEKGDIPEGYSVSREKKERFSLILESASTNQTSMYLCASSPPGTVNSPLHFGNGTRLTVT.

This chain uses TRBV10-3 with TRBJ1-1; no firm D call. Germline CDR1 and CDR2: ENHRY and SYGVKD. There are 15 residues in the CDR3. Trimming removed 0 bases from V and 0 bases from J, with 8 bases in between. CDR3 amino acids: CAISESRTLNTEAFF. CDR3 nucleotide sequence: TGTGCCATCAGTGAGTCCCGGACTTTGAACACTGAAGCTTTCTTT.

Only a few counts were recorded for this clone. The rearrangement uses TRBV6-1 and TRBJ1-2, with unresolved D. V was trimmed by 1 base and J by 4 bases, leaving 10 bases between them. Per the germline V gene, CDR1 is MNHNS and CDR2 is SASEGT. The CDR3 spans 14 residues. The CDR3 loop is CASSEGVGVYGYTF. The CDR3 DNA reads TGTGCCAGCAGTGAAGGGGTGGGTGTCTATGGCTACACCTTC.

The V gene is TRBV5-4, the J gene TRBJ2-1, with D possibly TRBD1 on 5 matching bases. Germline values: CDR1 SGHNT, CDR2 YYREEE (reference sequence). The CDR3 totals 13 residues. Trimming took 2 bases from V and 12 from J, leaving 15 bases between them. This CDR3 is CASSLGADAVQFF. The DNA for the CDR3 is TGTGCCAGCAGCTTAGGGGCGGACGCCGTGCAGTTCTTC. Based on the CDR3 plus reference TRBV5-4 and TRBJ2-1, the full variable domain is ETGVTQSPTHLIKTRGQQVTLRCSSQSGHNTVSWYQQALGQGPQFIFQYYREEENGRGNFPPRFSGLQFPNYSSELNVNALELDDSALYLCASSLGADAVQFFGPGTRLTVL.

The chain employs TRBV19 and TRBJ2-1; tentative D call: TRBD1 (5 bases). CDR3 length: 15 residues. Germline lookup yields CDR1 LNHDA and CDR2 SQIVND (reference sequence). The germline V and J ends were trimmed by 1 base and 5 bases, with 12 bases remaining between them. CDR3 in DNA: TGTGCCAGTAGTATAGGCCAGGGAATAAACAATGAGCAGTTCTTC. Its protein is CASSIGQGINNEQFF.

V gene TRBV6-2 or TRBV6-3 combines with J gene TRBJ1-2; unclear D gene. Trimming removed 3 bases at V and 3 bases at J, with 14 bases between. Germline lookup yields CDR1 MNHEY and CDR2 SVGEGT. CDR3 length: 15 amino acids. This chain's CDR3 is CASSYSGGHYYGYTF. In nucleotides, the CDR3 is TGTGCCAGCAGTTATTCCGGCGGCCACTACTATGGCTACACCTTC.

The gene calls are TRBV19 and TRBJ1-5; D possibly corresponds to TRBD1 (5 bases). V was shortened by 3 bases and J by 1 base, with 22 bases between the two germline ends. The CDR3 has 19 amino acids. The germline gives CDR1 LNHDA, CDR2 SQIVND (reference sequence). CDR3 amino acids: CASSIRGRSTRGSNQPQHF. The CDR3 region has the DNA TGTGCCAGTAGTATTAGGGGACGGTCTACTAGGGGAAGCAATCAGCCCCAGCATTTT. The entire variable domain, with the rest obtained from reference TRBV19 and TRBJ1-5, is as follows: DGGITQSPKYLFRKEGQNVTLSCEQNLNHDAMYWYRQDPGQGLRLIYYSQIVNDFQKGDIAEGYSVSREKKESFPLTVTSAQKNPTAFYLCASSIRGRSTRGSNQPQHFGDGTRLSIL.

This rearrangement joins TRBV3-1 (or the pseudogene TRBV3-2) to TRBJ2-7; D may be TRBD2 (7 bases). The V gene's germline CDR1 is LGHDT and CDR2 YNNKEL (reference sequence). V lost 4 bases and J lost 8, with 12 bases in between. The CDR3 is 12 amino acids. CDR3 in DNA: TGTGCCAGCAGCCCACCCGGGGGGCAGCAGTACTTC. Its translation: CASSPPGGQQYF.

The chain has TRBV2 and TRBJ2-6; 8 nucleotides agree with TRBD1. V lost 8 bases and J lost 3; bases outside the gene matches: 15. From germline, CDR1 is SNHLY and CDR2 FYNNEI. The CDR3 sequence is 18 residues long. CDR3 in DNA: TGTGCCAGCGAGGCTCCAGGGGGCTTAGCCCTTGGGGCCAACGTCCTGACTTTC. As protein: CASEAPGGLALGANVLTF.

The chain combines TRBV4-1 with TRBJ1-2, with TRBD1 matching over 8 bases. This CDR3 region has 16 residues. Germline-derived CDR1 and CDR2 are MGHRA and YSYEKL. V trimming: 4 bases; J trimming: 4 bases; junction bases outside the gene matches: 11. CDR3 loop: CASSRPQSGTGYGYTF. CDR3 DNA: TGCGCCAGCAGCCGACCACAGTCCGGGACAGGCTATGGCTACACCTTC.

This chain links TRBV3-1 (or the pseudogene TRBV3-2) with TRBJ1-4; no clear D gene. CDR3 length: 13 amino acids. Looked up from germline, CDR1 is LGHDT and CDR2 is YNNKEL (reference sequence). Between the trimmed V and J ends, which lost 1 base and 8 bases, there was a span of 8 bases. CDR3 protein: CASSQAAREKLFF. CDR3 nucleotide sequence: TGTGCCAGCAGCCAAGCTGCTCGGGAAAAACTGTTTTTT.